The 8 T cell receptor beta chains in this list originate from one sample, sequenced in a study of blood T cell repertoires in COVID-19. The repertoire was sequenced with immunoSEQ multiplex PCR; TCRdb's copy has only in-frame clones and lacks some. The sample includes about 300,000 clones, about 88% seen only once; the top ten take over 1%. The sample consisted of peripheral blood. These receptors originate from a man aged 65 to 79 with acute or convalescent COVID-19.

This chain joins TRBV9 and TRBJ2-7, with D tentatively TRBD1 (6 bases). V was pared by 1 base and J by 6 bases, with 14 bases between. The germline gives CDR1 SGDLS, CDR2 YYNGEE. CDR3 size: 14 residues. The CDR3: CASSVNPGDPEQYF. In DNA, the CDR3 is TGTGCCAGCAGCGTAAACCCAGGGGACCCCGAGCAGTACTTC.

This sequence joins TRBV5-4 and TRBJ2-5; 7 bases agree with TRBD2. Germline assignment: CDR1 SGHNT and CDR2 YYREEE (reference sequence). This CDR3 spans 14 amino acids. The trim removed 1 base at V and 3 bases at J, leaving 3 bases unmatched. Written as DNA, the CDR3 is TGTGCCAGCAGCTTGAGCGGGAAGAAAGAGACCCAGTACTTC. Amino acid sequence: CASSLSGKKETQYF.

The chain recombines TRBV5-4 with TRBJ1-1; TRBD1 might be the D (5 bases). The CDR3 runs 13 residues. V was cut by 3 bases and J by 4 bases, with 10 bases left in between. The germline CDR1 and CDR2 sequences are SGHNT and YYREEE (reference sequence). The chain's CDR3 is CASSSWGGTEAFF. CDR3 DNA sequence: TGTGCCAGCAGCTCATGGGGGGGCACTGAAGCTTTCTTT.

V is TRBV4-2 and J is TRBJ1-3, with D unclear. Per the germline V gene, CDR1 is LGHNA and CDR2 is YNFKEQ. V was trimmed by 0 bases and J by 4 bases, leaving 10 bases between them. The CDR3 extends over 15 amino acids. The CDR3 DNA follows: TGTGCCAGCAGCCAAGAAGCAACAGAAGGAAACACCATATATTTT. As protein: CASSQEATEGNTIYF.

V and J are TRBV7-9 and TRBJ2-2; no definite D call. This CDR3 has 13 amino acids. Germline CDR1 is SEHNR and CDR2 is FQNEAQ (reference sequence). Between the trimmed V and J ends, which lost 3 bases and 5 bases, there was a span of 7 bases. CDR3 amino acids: CASSFVRTGELFF. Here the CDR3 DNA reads TGTGCCAGCAGCTTCGTGCGGACCGGGGAGCTGTTTTTT. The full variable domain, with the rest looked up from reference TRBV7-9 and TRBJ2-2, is DTGVSQNPRHKITKRGQNVTFRCDPISEHNRLYWYRQTLGQGPEFLTYFQNEAQLEKSRLLSDRFSAERPKGSFSTLEIQRTEQGDSAMYLCASSFVRTGELFFGEGSRLTVL.

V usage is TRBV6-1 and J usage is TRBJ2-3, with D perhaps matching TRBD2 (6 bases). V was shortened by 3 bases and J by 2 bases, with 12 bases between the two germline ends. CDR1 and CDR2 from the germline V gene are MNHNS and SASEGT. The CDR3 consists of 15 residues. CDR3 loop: CASSEVLANTDTQYF. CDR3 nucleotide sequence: TGTGCCAGCAGTGAGGTCCTAGCGAACACAGATACGCAGTATTTT.

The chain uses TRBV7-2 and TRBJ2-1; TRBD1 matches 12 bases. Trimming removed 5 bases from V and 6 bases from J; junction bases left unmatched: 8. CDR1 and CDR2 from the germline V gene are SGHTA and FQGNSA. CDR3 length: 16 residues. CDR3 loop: CASSANRDRGRNEQFF. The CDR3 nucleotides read TGTGCCAGCAGCGCCAACCGGGACAGGGGGCGCAATGAGCAGTTCTTC.

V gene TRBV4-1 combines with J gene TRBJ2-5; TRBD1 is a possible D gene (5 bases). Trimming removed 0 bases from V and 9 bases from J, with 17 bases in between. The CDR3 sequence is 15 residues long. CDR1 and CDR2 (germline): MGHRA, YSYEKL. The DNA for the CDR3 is TGCGCCAGCAGCCAAGATCAAAAAGGGCTCAGGGCCCAGTACTTC. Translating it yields CASSQDQKGLRAQYF.